Presented here are 2 T cell receptor beta chains from one specimen sequenced in a study of blood T cells in healthy people across ages. Using a J-beta primer mix together with a sample-barcoded 5' primer, a second PCR was run for roughly 7 to 11 cycles. In TCRdb, the 5' RACE reads were re-called with MiXCR into one record per CDR3 protein. The table shows 1.5 million to 2 million distinct CDR3 sequences, with approximately 50% occurring only once. The sample was blood. The receptors here all came from a woman aged 40 to 55 in good health.

V is TRBV12-3 or TRBV12-4 and J is TRBJ1-2; 7 bases match TRBD1. The length of the CDR3 is 15 residues. V was clipped by 5 bases and J by 1 base; unmatched bases: 7. The CDR3, as DNA: TGTGCCAGCAGTGCCCGACAGGGACATAACTATGGCTACACCTTC. It codes for CASSARQGHNYGYTF.

The chain is built from TRBV6-2 or TRBV6-3 and TRBJ2-3, with D perhaps matching TRBD2 (6 bases). CDR1 and CDR2 from the germline V gene are MNHEY and SVGEGT. This CDR3 has 16 amino acids. Trimming stripped 0 bases from V and 0 bases from J, with 10 bases between. The CDR3 loop reads CASSYSAGTSTDTQYF. The CDR3 DNA reads as TGTGCCAGCAGTTACTCAGCAGGGACTAGCACAGATACGCAGTATTTT.